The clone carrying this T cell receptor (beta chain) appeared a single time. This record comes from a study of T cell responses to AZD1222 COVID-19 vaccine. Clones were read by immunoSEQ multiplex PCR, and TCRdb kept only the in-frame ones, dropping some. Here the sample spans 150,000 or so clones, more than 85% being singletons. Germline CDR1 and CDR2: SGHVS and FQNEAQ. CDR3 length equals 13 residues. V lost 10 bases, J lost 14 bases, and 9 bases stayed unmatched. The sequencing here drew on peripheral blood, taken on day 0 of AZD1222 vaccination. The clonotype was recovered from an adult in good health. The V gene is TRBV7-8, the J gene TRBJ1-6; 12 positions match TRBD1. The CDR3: CATGDRGLYTLHF. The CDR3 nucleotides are TGTGCCACAGGGGACAGGGGGCTTTATACCCTCCACTTT. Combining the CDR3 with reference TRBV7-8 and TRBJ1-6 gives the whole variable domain GAGVSQSPRYKVAKRGQDVALRCDPISGHVSLFWYQQALGQGPEFLTYFQNEAQLDKSGLPSDRFFAERPEGSVSTLKIQRTQQEDSAVYLCATGDRGLYTLHFGNGTRLTVT.